Here is one TCR beta chain with its context. The antigen is unknown. Time point of the sample: week 23, last vaccination. Vaccinated patients received 300 ug of mutant IDH1 20-mer peptide per dose, with topical imiquimod. This sample is drawn from a study of a mutant IDH1 vaccine in newly diagnosed glioma. About the study: Vaccination of patients was performed eight times, in weeks 1, 3, 5, 7, 11, 15, 19 and 23.

Using immunoSEQ multiplex PCR, the repertoire was profiled, and TCRdb retains in-frame clones only, with some absent. The sample includes about 29,000 clones, less than 90% of them seen just once. CDR3 length: 15 amino acids. Trimming removed 5 bases from V and 6 bases from J, with 16 bases in between. Germline loops: CDR1 SGHNT, CDR2 YENEEA. J is TRBJ1-4 and V is TRBV11-3, with D perhaps TRBD1 (5 bases). This TCR was sampled from a woman between 18 and 29 years old with glioma. The source material was PBMCs, sampled from a glioma patient whose treatment included an IDH1 peptide vaccine. The CDR3 protein is CASSPKGLQDEKLFF. The CDR3 DNA sequence: TGTGCCAGCAGCCCAAAGGGGCTTCAGGATGAAAAACTGTTTTTT.